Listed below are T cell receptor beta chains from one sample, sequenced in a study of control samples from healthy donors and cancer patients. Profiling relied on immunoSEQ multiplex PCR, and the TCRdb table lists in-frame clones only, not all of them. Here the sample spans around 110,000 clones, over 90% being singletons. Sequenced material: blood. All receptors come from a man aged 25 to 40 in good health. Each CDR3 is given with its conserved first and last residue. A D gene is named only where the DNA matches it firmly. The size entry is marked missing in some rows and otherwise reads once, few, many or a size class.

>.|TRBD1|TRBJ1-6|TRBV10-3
TGTGCCACCGGACAGGATAATTCACCCCTCCACTTT
CATGQDNSPLHF
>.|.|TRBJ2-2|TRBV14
TGTGCCAGCAGCCAAGAAGGCAGATACACCGGGGAGCTGTTTTTT
CASSQEGRYTGELFF
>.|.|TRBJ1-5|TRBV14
TGTGCCAGCAGCCAAGATCCAGGGCAGCCCCAGCATTTT
CASSQDPGQPQHF
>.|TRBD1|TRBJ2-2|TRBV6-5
TGTGCCAGCAGTCGGACAGGGAGCACCGGGGAGCTGTTTTTT
CASSRTGSTGELFF
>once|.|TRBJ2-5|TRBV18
TGTGCCAGCTCACCACCGGGCCTACTTCCCCAAGAGACCCAGTACTTC
CASSPPGLLPQETQYF
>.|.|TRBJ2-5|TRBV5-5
TGTGCCAGCAGCTTGGGGGCGCAAGAGACCCAGTACTTC
CASSLGAQETQYF
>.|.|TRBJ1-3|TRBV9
TGTGCCAGCAGCGTTACAGGCAGTGGCATCTCTGGAAACACCATATATTTT
CASSVTGSGISGNTIYF
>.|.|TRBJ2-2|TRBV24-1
TGTGCCACCAGGGGTGGGGAAGGGCTGTTTTTT
CATRGGEGLFF
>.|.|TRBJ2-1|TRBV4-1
TGCGCCAGCAGCCAAGATCCTGGCTCCTACAATGAGCAGTTCTTC
CASSQDPGSYNEQFF
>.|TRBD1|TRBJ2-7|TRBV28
TGTGCCAGCAGTTCCCCCGGGACAGGGACTTTCTACGAGCAGTACTTC
CASSSPGTGTFYEQYF
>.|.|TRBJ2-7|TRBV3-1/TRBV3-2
TGTGCCAGCAGCCAAGGGCCTGATCTCGATAGCGGTGTCCTCTCCTACGAGCAGTACTTC
CASSQGPDLDSGVLSYEQYF